This T cell receptor beta chain is drawn from a study of CD8 T cells in ankylosing spondylitis. The study, taken as a whole, reports: Reported data indicate significant enrichment of disease-linked clones within matched ankylosing spondylitis synovial fluid. Apparently characteristic of ankylosing spondylitis blood was a TCR beta motif (roughly eight highly homologous variants). CD8+ disease-linked clones were present at relatively low frequencies in blood.

This clonotype showed up many times. What it recognizes is unknown. 5'-RACE, quantitative and with molecular barcodes, yielded the TCR beta libraries. MiXCR, run by TCRdb on the 5' RACE reads, gives a single entry per CDR3 protein. The sample holds around 230,000 distinct CDR3 sequences, around 7.8% seen once. V lost 6 bases to trimming and J lost 5 bases; unmatched junction nucleotides: 1. The CDR3 is 13 residues long. CDR1 and CDR2 (germline): MNHNS, SASEGT. The sample comprised blood, either unsorted or a sorted T cell fraction (not recorded which). The chain combines TRBV6-1 with TRBJ1-6, with 7 bases fitting TRBD1. The receptor was isolated from a male donor with ankylosing spondylitis or in good health (not recorded which). The CDR3 loop is CASSTGDNSPLHF. CDR3 in DNA: TGTGCCAGCAGCACAGGGGATAATTCACCCCTCCACTTT.